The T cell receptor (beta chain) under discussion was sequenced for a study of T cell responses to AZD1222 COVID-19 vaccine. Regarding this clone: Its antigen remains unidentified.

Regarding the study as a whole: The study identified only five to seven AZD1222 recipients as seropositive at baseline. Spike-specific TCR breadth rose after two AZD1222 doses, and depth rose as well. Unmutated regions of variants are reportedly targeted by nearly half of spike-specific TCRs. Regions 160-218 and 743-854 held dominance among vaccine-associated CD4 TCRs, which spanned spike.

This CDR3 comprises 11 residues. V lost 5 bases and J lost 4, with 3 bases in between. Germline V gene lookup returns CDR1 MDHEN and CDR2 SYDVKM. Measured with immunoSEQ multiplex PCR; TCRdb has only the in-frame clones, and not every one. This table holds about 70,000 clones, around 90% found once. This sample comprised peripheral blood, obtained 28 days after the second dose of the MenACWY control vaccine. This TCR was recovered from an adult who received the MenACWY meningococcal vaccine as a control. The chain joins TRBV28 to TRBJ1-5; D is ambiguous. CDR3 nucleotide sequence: TGTGCCAGCAGTCGGAATCAGCCCCAGCATTTT. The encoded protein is CASSRNQPQHF.